This passage covers 24 T cell receptor beta chains from one sample sequenced in a study of CD8+ T cells in alopecia areata (dated by TCRdb to between 2017 and 2018). Libraries came from the immunoSEQ multiplex PCR assay. RNA was extracted from all samples and reverse transcribed into cDNA, which served as template for TCR sequencing. What TCRdb holds here is the immuneACCESS table cut down to in-frame rearrangements. Part of the clones is not present; checked against another copy, under half of the missing clones reflect an unresolved V gene, and the others are unexplained. Recorded for this sample are some 190,000 clones; approximately 67% of them occurred a single time. About 1.3% of the sample rests with the top ten. The intended sense of this specimen's treatment or condition label: oral pan-JAK inhibitor, 5-10 mg twice daily. The sample in question was CD4+ T cells sorted from blood, obtained around week 49, from a patient treated with tofacitinib. All receptors come from a human donor with alopecia areata.

The chain has TRBV4-1 and TRBJ1-4; D is ambiguous. Trimming removed 4 bases at V and 7 bases at J, with 13 bases between. This CDR3 region has 14 residues. The V gene's germline CDR1 is MGHRA and CDR2 YSYEKL. CDR3 region: CASSPRRYVEKLFF. In nucleotides, the CDR3 is TGCGCCAGCAGCCCCCGGAGGTATGTTGAAAAACTGTTTTTT.

This sequence joins TRBV10-3 and TRBJ1-2; D possibly corresponds to TRBD1 (6 bases). V was pared by 4 bases and J by 6 bases, with 12 bases between. The CDR3 is 13 residues long. Germline lookup yields CDR1 ENHRY and CDR2 SYGVKD. CDR3 region: CAISVTGNHGYTF. CDR3 coding DNA: TGTGCCATCAGTGTTACAGGGAATCATGGCTACACCTTC.

The genes are TRBV4-3 and TRBJ2-1; D tentatively reads TRBD1 or TRBD2 (5 bases each). With 3 bases removed from V and 4 bases from J, the gap between germline ends came to 10 bases. Germline assignment: CDR1 LGHNA and CDR2 YSLEER. The CDR3 has 14 residues. The CDR3 protein is CASSHEEGYNEQFF. CDR3 bases: TGCGCCAGCAGCCATGAAGAGGGGTACAATGAGCAGTTCTTC.

V gene TRBV4-1 combines with J gene TRBJ2-6; 9 positions agree with TRBD1. The J segment lost 3 bases and the V segment lost 0 bases, leaving 6 bases of the junction unmatched. CDR1 and CDR2 from the germline V gene are MGHRA and YSYEKL. This CDR3 contains 18 residues. CDR3 region: CASSQDQQGAGGANVLTF. DNA for the CDR3: TGCGCCAGCAGCCAAGACCAACAGGGGGCTGGTGGGGCCAACGTCCTGACTTTC.

The V call is TRBV5-1, the J call TRBJ2-2, with D possibly matching TRBD1 (5 bases). Germline loops: CDR1 SGHRS, CDR2 YFSETQ. The CDR3 consists of 13 residues. Trimming stripped 3 bases from V and 6 bases from J, with 9 bases between. The CDR3 loop is CASSSGIAGELFF. In DNA, the CDR3 is TGCGCCAGCAGCTCAGGGATTGCCGGGGAGCTGTTTTTT.

The V and J genes are TRBV29-1 and TRBJ1-1; no clear D. CDR3 length equals 15 residues. Germline V gives CDR1 SQVTM, CDR2 ANQGSEA. The V and J ends lost 6 bases and 7 bases respectively, with 24 bases between them. The CDR3 sequence: CSVHSPGWERDEAFF. The CDR3 DNA follows: TGCAGCGTCCACTCACCGGGCTGGGAGAGGGATGAAGCTTTCTTT.

The CDR3: CASSELGQVNTEAFF. The CDR3 nucleotides read TGTGCCAGCAGTGAATTAGGACAGGTGAACACTGAAGCTTTCTTT. The V gene is TRBV25-1, the J gene TRBJ1-1, with 7 bases identical to TRBD1. Germline V lookup: CDR1 MGHDK, CDR2 SYGVNS. There are 15 residues in the CDR3. Trimming cost V 1 base and J 0 bases; bases outside gene matches: 2.

The genes are TRBV5-1 and TRBJ2-3; 7 nucleotides align to TRBD2. This CDR3 contains 15 residues. The V gene's germline CDR1 is SGHRS and CDR2 YFSETQ. With 7 bases clipped from V and 2 bases from J, the junction kept 10 bases outside the gene matches. In DNA, the CDR3 is TGCGCCAGCGGGAGGGAAGTACGTGACACAGATACGCAGTATTTT. Translated, it gives CASGREVRDTDTQYF.

The chain employs TRBV7-2 and TRBJ2-5; D may match TRBD1 or TRBD2 (5 bases each). The length of the CDR3 is 14 residues. Germline CDR1 SGHTA, CDR2 FQGNSA. V was cut by 5 bases and J by 4 bases, with 14 bases left in between. CDR3 amino acids: CASSPTGPGETQYF. The CDR3 DNA reads TGTGCCAGCAGCCCAACGGGGCCCGGAGAGACCCAGTACTTC.

The sample holds a few counts of this clone. This chain links TRBV7-3 with TRBJ2-1, with D unresolved. Germline values: CDR1 SGHTA, CDR2 FQGTGA. The CDR3 consists of 13 residues. Trimming left V 2 bases short and J 2 bases short, with 4 bases between. CDR3 sequence (DNA): TGTGCCAGCAGCTTATCAGCCTACAATGAGCAGTTCTTC. Encoded protein: CASSLSAYNEQFF.

This clone has only one observation. This sequence joins TRBV7-2 and TRBJ1-1, with a possible D match to TRBD1 (5 bases). Germline V gene sequence: CDR1 SGHTA, CDR2 FQGNSA. The CDR3 length is 14 residues. V lost 6 bases and J lost 4, with 15 bases in between. CDR3 in DNA: TGTGCCAGCAGAGAAAGCAGGGCGGGCACTGAAGCTTTCTTT. As protein: CASRESRAGTEAFF.

The gene calls are TRBV29-1 and TRBJ1-4; perhaps TRBD1 as D (6 bases). The CDR3 length is 16 residues. The germline gives CDR1 SQVTM, CDR2 ANQGSEA. The V gene lost 4 bases and the J gene lost 7 bases, with 22 bases spanning the gap. CDR3 sequence: CSVAGKTQGRSEKLFF. In DNA form, the CDR3 reads TGCAGCGTTGCGGGAAAAACCCAGGGGCGGAGTGAAAAACTGTTTTTT. The variable domain in full, completed from reference TRBV29-1 and TRBJ1-4, reads SAVISQKPSRDICQRGTSLTIQCQVDSQVTMMFWYRQQPGQSLTLIATANQGSEATYESGFVIDKFPISRPNLTFSTLTVSNMSPEDSSIYLCSVAGKTQGRSEKLFFGSGTQLSVL.

The chain combines TRBV29-1 with TRBJ2-7, with D perhaps TRBD1 or TRBD2 (6 bases each). The germline CDR1 and CDR2 sequences are SQVTM and ANQGSEA. This CDR3 region has 12 residues. Trimming cost V 4 bases and J 5 bases, with 12 bases left between them. The CDR3 DNA sequence: TGCAGCGTTGCCCCGGGGGCCGACGAGCAGTACTTC. It encodes CSVAPGADEQYF.

The chain has TRBV29-1 and TRBJ2-7; 9 nucleotides agree with TRBD1. The V gene end was trimmed by 6 bases and the J gene end by 7 bases; junction bases not matched to a gene: 10. The germline gives CDR1 SQVTM, CDR2 ANQGSEA. The CDR3 runs 13 residues. The CDR3 sequence is CSVEGTGFEEQYF. For the CDR3, the DNA is TGCAGCGTGGAGGGGACAGGGTTTGAAGAGCAGTACTTC.

This chain uses TRBV10-3 with TRBJ2-7; D unresolved. There are 12 residues in the CDR3. The germline V gene has CDR1 ENHRY and CDR2 SYGVKD. V lost 8 bases to trimming and J lost 0 bases, with 8 bases between them. CDR3 DNA sequence: TGTGCCATCGGCCAGACCTCCTACGAGCAGTACTTC. It translates to CAIGQTSYEQYF.

This clone was observed a handful of times. V and J are TRBV29-1 and TRBJ2-1, with 7 bases aligning to TRBD1. The CDR3 is 12 residues long. V shed 3 bases, J shed 7 bases, and the junction held 3 bases outside the gene matches. Germline CDR1 and CDR2: SQVTM and ANQGSEA. CDR3 protein: CSVDATGNEQFF. The CDR3 bases are TGCAGCGTTGACGCGACAGGGAATGAGCAGTTCTTC.

The chain uses TRBV9 and TRBJ1-1; D ambiguous. Per the germline V gene, CDR1 is SGDLS and CDR2 is YYNGEE. This CDR3 spans 16 amino acids. V was trimmed by 2 bases and J by 6 bases, leaving 20 bases between them. The chain's CDR3 is CASSVTPGKGMAEAFF. CDR3 in DNA: TGTGCCAGCAGCGTTACTCCGGGAAAAGGGATGGCTGAAGCTTTCTTT. Variable domain in full (rest from reference TRBV9 and TRBJ1-1): DSGVTQTPKHLITATGQRVTLRCSPRSGDLSVYWYQQSLDQGLQFLIQYYNGEERAKGNILERFSAQQFPDLHSELNLSSLELGDSALYFCASSVTPGKGMAEAFFGQGTRLTVV.

This clone was picked up one time. The chain recombines TRBV7-9 with TRBJ2-3, with 8 bases matching TRBD1. V was clipped by 6 bases and J by 0 bases; unmatched bases: 5. This CDR3 comprises 15 residues. The germline CDR1 and CDR2 sequences are SEHNR and FQNEAQ (reference sequence). DNA of the CDR3: TGTGCCAGCAGTAGGGACAGGCCGAGCACAGATACGCAGTATTTT. Amino acid sequence: CASSRDRPSTDTQYF.

J is TRBJ1-1 and V is TRBV4-1; D might be TRBD1 (5 bases). Germline lookup yields CDR1 MGHRA and CDR2 YSYEKL. Trimming took 0 bases from V and 7 from J, leaving 18 bases between them. The CDR3 is made up of 16 amino acids. This chain's CDR3 is CASSQDRGVGRNEAFF. In nucleotides, the CDR3 is TGCGCCAGCAGCCAAGATAGAGGGGTTGGTCGGAATGAAGCTTTCTTT.

The chain couples TRBV29-1 to TRBJ2-7; 8 bases map to TRBD2. This CDR3 region has 15 residues. V lost 5 bases, J lost 0 bases, and 9 bases stayed unmatched. From germline, CDR1 is SQVTM and CDR2 ANQGSEA. The CDR3 nucleotides read TGCAGCGTTAAATGGGAGCGGGAGAGCTCCTACGAGCAGTACTTC. Protein sequence: CSVKWERESSYEQYF.

The chain employs TRBV9 and TRBJ2-7, with 8 bases that match TRBD1. CDR3 size: 17 residues. Germline V gene lookup returns CDR1 SGDLS and CDR2 YYNGEE. V gave up 0 bases and J gave up 1 base; unmatched junction bases: 9. The CDR3: CASSVGPGQDPSYEQYF. CDR3 nucleotides: TGTGCCAGCAGCGTAGGTCCGGGACAGGATCCGTCCTACGAGCAGTACTTC.

A single count supports this clone. J is TRBJ2-5 and V is TRBV5-6, with 11 bases that match TRBD1. Germline loops: CDR1 SGHDT, CDR2 YYEEEE. Trimming at V came to 6 bases and at J to 1 base, leaving 8 bases not matched to a gene. The CDR3 spans 16 residues. The DNA of the CDR3 is TGTGCCAGCAACCGAGGGACAGGGGGAGGCCAAGAGACCCAGTACTTC. Amino acid sequence: CASNRGTGGGQETQYF.

This clone came up a few times. V is TRBV29-1 and J is TRBJ2-5; the match to TRBD2 covers 7 bases. The V gene's germline CDR1 is SQVTM and CDR2 ANQGSEA. The CDR3 is made up of 12 amino acids. Trimming took 4 bases from V and 6 from J; bases not matched to a gene: 5. CDR3: CSVGSGGKTQYF. In DNA, the CDR3 is TGCAGCGTTGGATCGGGAGGAAAGACCCAGTACTTC.

The genes are TRBV30 and TRBJ2-5, with D possibly being TRBD1 or TRBD2 (5 bases each). The CDR3 covers 13 residues. Trimming pared 1 base from V and 3 bases from J, leaving 9 bases between. Germline values: CDR1 GTSNPN, CDR2 SVGIG (reference sequence). CDR3 amino acids: CAWSAGAKETQYF. In DNA form, the CDR3 reads TGTGCCTGGAGTGCCGGGGCAAAAGAGACCCAGTACTTC.